Reported below is one T cell receptor beta chain. Which antigen it targets is not known. No base-level quality is on record; no much larger clone is a single base apart. The CDR3 regions of human TCRbeta chains were subjected to immunosequencing. Under the source paper's analysis protocol: TCRs in the repertoires were compared against a reference library of SARS-CoV-2-specific TCRs that had been generated with the MIRA antigen-specificity platform. Breadth was defined as the fraction of unique TCRs that were SARS-CoV-2-associated. Depth was defined as the fraction of total T cells that were SARS-CoV-2-associated. Using the MIRA data, each spike-specific TCR was assigned both to the spike region to which the TCR was reactive and to a CD4 or CD8 class. Log10-transformed breadth and depth values were compared by one-way ANOVA with Sidak's multiple comparisons tests. The table comes from immuneACCESS by way of TCRdb, which keeps in-frame sequences with V and J called. Part of the clones is missing from these tables; in studies checked, under half for an unresolved V gene and the rest for unknown reasons. Clone size and V and J calls were adopted from that table, with D and trimming inferred from the DNA. In this sample the table shows about 150,000 clones, 88% of which occur a single time. Together, the top ten hold around 3.2% of the sample.

This entry comes from a study of T cell responses to AZD1222 COVID-19 vaccine (TCRdb year 2021). Background for the entire study: Because spike-specific TCR depth and breadth did not differ between the two schedules, AZD1222 recipients who got a second dose at roughly 4 weeks were pooled with those who got a second dose at roughly 12 weeks. TCR sequencing covered more than 230 trial participants: approximately 200 given two doses of AZD1222 and 26 given two doses of MenACWY control vaccine. Trial participants were enrolled by age into subgroups of 18-55, 56-69 and 70-plus years, and about 150, 27 and 61 TCR-sequenced participants, respectively, were included in these subgroups.

The research as a whole found: In the small 56-69-year group, the increase in depth fell short of significance, most likely because of low power. Because no samples from the day 14 peak response were available, repertoires could be characterized only after the peak T cell response. Reportedly, close to half of the unique spike-specific TCRs recognized epitopes lying outside the regions that are mutated in the B.1.351 and B.1.1.7 variants. Conclusions about previously exposed vaccinees are limited because only 6 or 7 AZD1222 recipients were SARS-CoV-2 seropositive at baseline. Participants were mostly white British and included more females than males, and it was suggested by the authors that clonal diversity may have been underestimated. The whole spike protein was spanned by vaccine-associated CD4 TCRs, and dominant responses were seen in regions 160-218 and 743-854. A significant rise in spike-specific TCR breadth and depth was observed after two AZD1222 doses relative to day 0 and relative to MenACWY recipients.

The time point label, read with the paper, signifies: baseline before first vaccination. Vaccinee samples were obtained from the UK trials COV001 and COV002, which included a single-blind randomized controlled phase 2/3 trial of AZD1222 (ChAdOx1 nCoV-19) in healthy adults. For TCRbeta chain sequencing, PBMC samples were collected from trial participants at day 0 and at day 28 after the second dose. The germline V gene encodes CDR1 MNHEY and CDR2 SMNVEV (reference sequence). The cysteine opens and the phenylalanine closes a CDR3 of 14 amino acids. The DNA shown is the 42-base CDR3, in frame from base 1. V loses 6 bases, J loses 2 bases, and the germline ends lie 13 bases apart.

This TCR came from an adult in good health. The V gene is TRBV27 and the J gene is TRBJ1-2; TRBD1 might be the D gene, on 5 matching bases. The source was peripheral blood, collected on day 0 of AZD1222 vaccination. CDR3 sequence: CASSLSGGNYGYTF. The DNA sequence is TGTGCCAGCAGCCTCTCGGGGGGAAACTATGGCTACACCTTC.